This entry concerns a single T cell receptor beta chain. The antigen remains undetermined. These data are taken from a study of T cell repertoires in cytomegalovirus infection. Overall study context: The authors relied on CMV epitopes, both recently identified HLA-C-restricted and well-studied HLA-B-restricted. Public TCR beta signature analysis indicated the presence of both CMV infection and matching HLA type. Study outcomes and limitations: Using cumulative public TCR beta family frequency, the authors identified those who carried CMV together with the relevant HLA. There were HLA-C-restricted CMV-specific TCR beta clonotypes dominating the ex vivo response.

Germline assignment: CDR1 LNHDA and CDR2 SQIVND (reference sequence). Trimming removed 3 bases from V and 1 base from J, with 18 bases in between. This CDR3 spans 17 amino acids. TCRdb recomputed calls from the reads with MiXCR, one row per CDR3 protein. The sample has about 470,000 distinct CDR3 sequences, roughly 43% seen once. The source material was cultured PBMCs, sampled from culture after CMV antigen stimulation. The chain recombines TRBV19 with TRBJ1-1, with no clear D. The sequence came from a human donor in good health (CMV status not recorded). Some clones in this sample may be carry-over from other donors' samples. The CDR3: CASSISDGVIGNTEAFF. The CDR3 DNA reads TGTGCCAGTAGTATTTCTGACGGGGTTATTGGGAACACTGAAGCTTTCTTT.